The clone carrying this TCR beta chain was counted only a few times. The antigen is not known. This sample was taken from a study of T cell responses to AZD1222 COVID-19 vaccine. At the level of the study: Second-dose recipients at about 4 or about 12 weeks were treated as one pooled group.

Data came from immunoSEQ multiplex PCR; TCRdb stores just in-frame clones and leaves some out. The table has some 150,000 clones, 90% seen once. Germline V gives CDR1 SGHRS, CDR2 YFSETQ. V lost 2 bases and J 5 bases, leaving 16 bases between the germline ends. The CDR3 spans 16 residues. Study-level points and caveats: Spike was spanned by vaccine-associated CD4 TCRs, which were dominant at 160-218 and 743-854. Just a handful of AZD1222 recipients were seropositive at baseline. Among the donors, most were white British and more were female, and clonal diversity was possibly underestimated.

This chain uses TRBV5-1 with TRBJ1-4; weak D call: TRBD1 (5 bases). The sequence derives from an adult in good health. The starting material was peripheral blood, obtained on day 0 of AZD1222 vaccination. The CDR3 DNA reads as TGCGCCAGCAGCTTAGGGGAGGTATCAGGCAATGAAAAACTGTTTTTT. This gives the protein CASSLGEVSGNEKLFF.